The 27 T cell receptor beta chains below were found in one sample sequenced in a study of T cells after yellow fever vaccination. TCRdb re-derived calls from the 5' RACE reads in MiXCR, one entry per CDR3 protein. The sample shows under 80,000 distinct CDR3 sequences, roughly 7.3% of them seen only once. The source was CD8+ T cells sorted from PBMCs, collected 15 days after the yellow fever booster vaccination. The receptors shown here come from a man aged 25 to 40 who received the YFV17D yellow fever vaccine.

This clonotype appeared many times. The chain employs TRBV7-9 and TRBJ2-7, with a possible D match to TRBD1 (6 bases). Deletions cut 3 bases from V and 2 bases from J, with 11 bases between. CDR3 size: 14 residues. CDR1 is SEHNR and CDR2 is FQNEAQ in the germline V gene (reference sequence). CDR3 DNA sequence: TGTGCCAGCAGCTTGGGACACAGTCCCTACGAGCAGTACTTC. It translates to CASSLGHSPYEQYF.

This clonotype has ten or more counts. CDR3 residues: CASSEDRAGKNIQYF. The CDR3 DNA reads TGCGCCAGCAGCGAGGACAGGGCGGGCAAAAACATTCAGTACTTC. The chain has TRBV5-1 and TRBJ2-4, with TRBD1 matching over 8 bases. Trimming removed 4 bases from V and 3 bases from J; junction bases left unmatched: 6. The CDR3 extends over 15 amino acids. Germline values: CDR1 SGHRS, CDR2 YFSETQ. The complete variable domain, with remaining parts taken from reference TRBV5-1 and TRBJ2-4, reads KAGVTQTPRYLIKTRGQQVTLSCSPISGHRSVSWYQQTPGQGLQFLFEYFSETQRNKGNFPGRFSGRQFSNSRSEMNVSTLELGDSALYLCASSEDRAGKNIQYFGAGTRLSVL.

At least ten counts were recorded for this clonotype. The rearrangement joins TRBV9 to TRBJ2-1; D is unresolved. Germline values: CDR1 SGDLS, CDR2 YYNGEE. This CDR3 spans 12 amino acids. V was shortened by 3 bases and J by 10 bases, with 11 bases between the two germline ends. The CDR3 loop reads CASSDGSPEQFF. In DNA, the CDR3 is TGTGCCAGCAGCGACGGATCGCCGGAGCAGTTCTTC.

This clonotype showed up just a few times. The chain is built from TRBV7-2 and TRBJ2-7; TRBD1 agrees at 7 bases. J lost 3 bases, V lost 1 base, and 6 bases had no gene match. The CDR3 length is 15 residues. Germline V gives CDR1 SGHTA, CDR2 FQGNSA. The CDR3 DNA sequence: TGTGCCAGCAGCTTAGAAGGGGGCCGCCGCTACGAGCAGTACTTC. This sequence encodes CASSLEGGRRYEQYF.

This clonotype was seen only a few times. This rearrangement joins TRBV7-2 to TRBJ2-5; 9 bases agree with TRBD1. V shed 6 bases and J 5 bases; nucleotides not matched to a gene: 4. Germline V gene data show CDR1 as SGHTA and CDR2 as FQGNSA. The CDR3 length is 13 residues. The DNA for the CDR3 is TGTGCCAGCAGAGGACAGGGGTGGGAGACCCAGTACTTC. Encoded protein: CASRGQGWETQYF.

This clonotype was counted at least ten times. The CDR3 sequence is CASTNPQGSTLYEQYF. The CDR3 coding sequence is TGTGCCAGCACCAATCCCCAGGGGTCCACACTCTACGAGCAGTACTTC. V usage is TRBV28 and J usage is TRBJ2-7; D is perhaps TRBD1 (6 bases). This CDR3 contains 16 residues. Germline assignment: CDR1 MDHEN and CDR2 SYDVKM. V was pared by 7 bases and J by 3 bases, with 22 bases between.

This clonotype has at least ten counts. This sequence joins TRBV6-5 and TRBJ2-5; no definite D call. Trimming left V 6 bases short and J 2 bases short, with 16 bases between. Germline CDR1 and CDR2: MNHEY and SVGAGI. The length of the CDR3 is 15 residues. The CDR3 DNA reads as TGTGCCAGCAGATATTCTACCGGGTCACAAGAGACCCAGTACTTC. Translation gives CASRYSTGSQETQYF.

This clonotype has ten or more counts. The J gene is TRBJ2-1, the V gene TRBV28; 9 bases agree with TRBD2. CDR1 is MDHEN, CDR2 SYDVKM, per germline. V lost 2 bases and J lost 2; bases outside the gene matches: 7. This CDR3 region has 17 residues. The CDR3 DNA sequence: TGTGCCAGCAGTTTAGCGCGGGAGGGTCCCCCCTACAATGAGCAGTTCTTC. This translates into CASSLAREGPPYNEQFF.

Ten or more counts support this clonotype. V usage is TRBV29-1 and J usage is TRBJ2-3; 8 positions agree with TRBD2. Germline values: CDR1 SQVTM, CDR2 ANQGSEA. The CDR3 has 14 amino acids. The ends lost 6 bases at V and 0 bases at J; junction bases unmatched: 5. CDR3 residues: CSVLAGTSTDTQYF. CDR3 in DNA: TGCAGCGTCTTAGCGGGAACTAGCACAGATACGCAGTATTTT.

For this clonotype: This may come from a read error, since a much larger clone is one base off. The gene calls are TRBV6-5 and TRBJ2-5; D remains unclear. The CDR3 is 14 amino acids. Germline-derived CDR1 and CDR2 are MNHEY and SVGAGI. CDR3 sequence reads: CASSYSLIGENQYF. The CDR3 nucleotides are TGTGCCAGCAGTTACTCGCTAATCGGCGAGAACCAGTACTTC.

This clonotype has at least ten counts. V usage is TRBV5-4 and J usage is TRBJ2-7; TRBD2 might be the D (6 bases). Per the germline V gene, CDR1 is SGHNT and CDR2 is YYREEE (reference sequence). Deletions cut 7 bases from V and 0 bases from J, with 14 bases between. The CDR3 covers 14 residues. CDR3 in amino acids: CASAKWDSSYEQYF. CDR3 nucleotide sequence: TGTGCCAGCGCCAAATGGGACTCCTCCTACGAGCAGTACTTC.

In this sample, this clonotype turned up many times. The chain carries TRBV5-1 and TRBJ2-1; 9 bases are shared with TRBD1. This CDR3 comprises 14 residues. Germline CDR1 and CDR2: SGHRS and YFSETQ. V lost 8 bases and J lost 8; bases outside the gene matches: 11. CDR3 sequence: CASIRQGGSDEQFF. Written as DNA, the CDR3 is TGCGCCAGTATCCGACAGGGGGGGTCGGATGAGCAGTTCTTC.

This clonotype was seen at least ten times. The chain joins TRBV29-1 to TRBJ2-1; D gene unclear. The CDR3 sequence is 12 residues long. The germline V and J ends were trimmed by 8 bases and 2 bases, with 10 bases remaining between them. The V gene's germline CDR1 is SQVTM and CDR2 ANQGSEA. CDR3 sequence (DNA): TGCAGCACCGTCTGGGCCTACAATGAGCAGTTCTTC. Its protein is CSTVWAYNEQFF.

There are many counts of this clonotype. The CDR3 loop reads CASSPGILQNTGELFF. CDR3 DNA: TGCGCCAGCAGCCCTGGGATACTACAGAACACCGGGGAGCTGTTTTTT. The rearrangement links TRBV5-1 to TRBJ2-2; no reliable D call. CDR3 length: 16 residues. In germline, CDR1 is SGHRS, CDR2 YFSETQ. V lost 4 bases, J lost 1 base, and 14 bases lay in between.

This clonotype was counted many times. In DNA, the CDR3 is TGCGCCAGCAGCCGTGGGGGGTACGAGCAGTACTTC. Amino acids: CASSRGGYEQYF. The chain recombines TRBV5-1 with TRBJ2-7; possible D gene TRBD2, 6 bases. The germline CDR1 and CDR2 sequences are SGHRS and YFSETQ. V gave up 4 bases and J gave up 4 bases, with 9 bases separating them. The CDR3 totals 12 residues.

This clonotype has ten or more counts. Written as DNA, the CDR3 is TGTGCCAGCAGTCCGGGGAACTATGGCTACACCTTC. It encodes CASSPGNYGYTF. The chain has TRBV2 and TRBJ1-2; unclear D gene. Germline assignment: CDR1 SNHLY and CDR2 FYNNEI. The CDR3 runs to 12 residues. Trimming stripped 5 bases from V and 2 bases from J, with 6 bases between.

The chain links TRBV4-2 to TRBJ2-7; D unresolved. V was cut by 0 bases and J by 7 bases, with 10 bases left in between. The germline V gene has CDR1 LGHNA and CDR2 YNFKEQ. The CDR3 is made up of 13 amino acids. DNA for the CDR3: TGTGCCAGCAGCCAAGAATTAGGGCAGGAGCAGTACTTC. Translating gives CASSQELGQEQYF.

The sample holds many counts of this clonotype. This CDR3 reads CASSLDSGRVDTYEQYF. CDR3 nucleotides: TGTGCCAGCAGCTTAGATTCGGGCAGGGTCGACACCTACGAGCAGTACTTC. This chain connects TRBV7-6 to TRBJ2-7, with D possibly TRBD1 on 5 matching bases. This CDR3 comprises 17 residues. CDR1 and CDR2 from the germline V gene are SGHVS and FNYEAQ. V shed 1 base and J shed 2 bases, with 18 bases lying between them.

This clonotype came up many times. As DNA, the CDR3 is TGTGCCAGCAGTCCCAAACCTAAAGTCCGGCCATCCGAGCAGTACTTC. It codes for CASSPKPKVRPSEQYF. The chain recombines TRBV6-5 with TRBJ2-7, with D uncertain. The CDR3 contains 16 residues. The ends were cut back, 5 bases at V and 6 bases at J, with 23 bases in the middle. CDR1 and CDR2 (germline): MNHEY, SVGAGI.

This clonotype was counted at least ten times. The chain has TRBV12-3 or TRBV12-4 and TRBJ1-2; TRBD1 might be the D (5 bases). The V gene lost 4 bases and the J gene lost 5 bases, with 14 bases spanning the gap. This CDR3 has 14 residues. Here the CDR3 DNA reads TGTGCCAGCAGTTCGCCGGGAGGGGAATATGGCTACACCTTC. Its translation: CASSSPGGEYGYTF.

This clonotype was seen many times. V and J are TRBV6-2 or TRBV6-3 and TRBJ2-7, with 9 positions matching TRBD1. Germline lookup yields CDR1 MNHEY and CDR2 SVGEGT. Losses at the gene ends were 8 bases for V and 4 bases for J; bases not matched to a gene: 9. This CDR3 is built from 14 residues. CDR3 amino acids: CASYSGTGIYEQYF. For the CDR3, the DNA is TGTGCCAGCTATTCCGGGACAGGGATATACGAGCAGTACTTC.

This clonotype was recorded at least ten times. V and J are TRBV18 and TRBJ1-2; 7 bases agree with TRBD1. V lost 5 bases and J lost 4; bases outside the gene matches: 22. This CDR3 spans 19 amino acids. Germline CDR1 and CDR2: KGHSH and LQKENI. In nucleotides, the CDR3 is TGTGCCAGCTCAGCATCAACTCGGGACAGCCCGATCATTTTCTATGGCTACACCTTC. The encoded protein is CASSASTRDSPIIFYGYTF.

In this sample, this clonotype turned up many times. J is TRBJ2-7 and V is TRBV5-1, with 7 bases fitting TRBD2. Germline V CDR1 and CDR2: SGHRS, YFSETQ. V shed 5 bases and J 4 bases; nucleotides not matched to a gene: 3. The CDR3 runs to 12 residues. The CDR3 nucleotides are TGCGCCAGCAGAGGCGGGAGTTACGAGCAGTACTTC. Protein product: CASRGGSYEQYF.

This clonotype was found a few times. The chain joins TRBV7-9 to TRBJ2-1; 7 nucleotides agree with TRBD2. CDR1 and CDR2 from the germline V gene are SEHNR and FQNEAQ (reference sequence). CDR3 length: 16 residues. V dropped 5 bases and J dropped 9; count of bases not matched to a gene: 16. CDR3 nucleotides: TGTGCCAGCAGCCGGATTACTAGGACTAGTTCTATTGAGCAGTTCTTC. Its translation is CASSRITRTSSIEQFF.

This clonotype was seen many times. The J gene is TRBJ2-5, the V gene TRBV5-1, with unresolved D. The CDR3 extends over 14 amino acids. Germline-derived CDR1 and CDR2 are SGHRS and YFSETQ. V lost 4 bases to trimming and J lost 3 bases, with 13 bases between them. CDR3 residues: CASSIEILEETQYF. CDR3 sequence (DNA): TGCGCCAGCAGCATTGAGATCTTGGAAGAGACCCAGTACTTC.

This clonotype was recorded at least ten times. The rearrangement joins TRBV27 to TRBJ2-5; 11 nucleotides align to TRBD2. The CDR3 length is 16 residues. CDR1 and CDR2 from the germline V gene are MNHEY and SMNVEV (reference sequence). V trimming: 4 bases; J trimming: 3 bases; junction bases outside the gene matches: 7. The CDR3 coding sequence is TGTGCCAGCAGTTCCCCCCCGACTAGCGGGAAAGAGACCCAGTACTTC. Protein: CASSSPPTSGKETQYF.

This clonotype was detected many times. The V call is TRBV5-1, the J call TRBJ2-1, with TRBD2 matching over 8 bases. The CDR3 contains 20 residues. V gave up 1 base and J gave up 0 bases; unmatched junction bases: 15. Per the germline V gene, CDR1 is SGHRS and CDR2 is YFSETQ. CDR3 sequence: CASSLLLAGSGSPSYNEQFF. The CDR3 nucleotides read TGCGCCAGCAGCTTGCTATTAGCGGGGAGTGGGTCCCCCTCCTACAATGAGCAGTTCTTC.